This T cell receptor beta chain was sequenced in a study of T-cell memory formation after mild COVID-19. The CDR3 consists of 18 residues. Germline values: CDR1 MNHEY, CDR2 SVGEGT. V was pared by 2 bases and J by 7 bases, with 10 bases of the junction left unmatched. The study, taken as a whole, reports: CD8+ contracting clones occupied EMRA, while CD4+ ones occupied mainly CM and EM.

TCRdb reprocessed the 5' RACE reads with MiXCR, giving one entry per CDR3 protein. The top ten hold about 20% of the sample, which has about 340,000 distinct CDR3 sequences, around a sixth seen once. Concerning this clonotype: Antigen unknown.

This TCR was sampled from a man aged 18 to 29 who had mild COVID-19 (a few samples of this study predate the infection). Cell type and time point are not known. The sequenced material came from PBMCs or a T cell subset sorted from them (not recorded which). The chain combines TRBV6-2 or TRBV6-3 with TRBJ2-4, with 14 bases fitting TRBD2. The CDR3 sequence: CASSYLRTSGGTRNIQYF. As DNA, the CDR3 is TGTGCCAGCAGTTACCTACGGACTAGCGGGGGGACAAGGAACATTCAGTACTTC.